The rows below give T cell receptor beta chains drawn from one sample of a study of T cell responses to AZD1222 COVID-19 vaccine. Libraries were prepared by immunoSEQ multiplex PCR; TCRdb keeps only in-frame clonotypes and omits some of them. Of 95,000 to 100,000 clones in the sample, 70% to 85% were seen once. The sample was peripheral blood, taken 28 days after the second AZD1222 dose. These receptor sequences come from an adult who received the AZD1222 COVID-19 vaccine. The CDR3 runs from the conserved cysteine through the conserved F or W. Each record gives: J gene, CDR3 length, clone size, D gene, V gene, CDR3 protein, CDR3 DNA. A D gene is named only where the DNA matches it firmly. Clone size, where shown, is once, few, many, or a class for clones that have expanded.

TRBJ2-1,16,NA,TRBD2,TRBV4-2,CASSQDVASGGGEQFF,TGTGCCAGCAGCCAAGATGTGGCTAGCGGGGGTGGTGAGCAGTTCTTC
TRBJ2-7,14,NA,NA,TRBV6-1,CASSDKGSTYEQYF,TGTGCCAGCAGTGATAAGGGGTCTACCTACGAGCAGTACTTC
TRBJ1-4,18,NA,NA,TRBV3-1/TRBV3-2,CASSQDGMTDWVNFQLFF,TGTGCCAGCAGCCAAGATGGGATGACCGATTGGGTAAATTTCCAACTGTTTTTT
TRBJ2-2,14,NA,NA,TRBV6-6,CASRQAANTGELFF,TGTGCCAGCCGACAGGCGGCGAACACCGGGGAGCTGTTTTTT
TRBJ1-1,14,NA,NA,TRBV5-6,CASSPDSVNTEAFF,TGTGCCAGCAGCCCGGACAGCGTGAACACTGAAGCTTTCTTT
TRBJ1-1,13,NA,NA,TRBV28,CASSLVGNTEAFF,TGTGCCAGCAGTTTAGTCGGGAACACTGAAGCTTTCTTT
TRBJ1-2,15,NA,TRBD1,TRBV7-3,CASSLGGQAKDGYTF,TGTGCCAGCAGCTTAGGGGGACAGGCAAAGGATGGCTACACCTTC
TRBJ2-1,13,once,NA,TRBV30,CAWVKGETNEQFF,TGTGCCTGGGTCAAAGGGGAGACCAATGAGCAGTTCTTC
TRBJ1-1,15,NA,NA,TRBV27,CASSPSKVLNTEAFF,TGTGCCAGCAGCCCGTCAAAGGTCCTGAACACTGAAGCTTTCTTT
TRBJ1-2,12,NA,TRBD1,TRBV29-1,CSVESGGGGYTF,TGCAGCGTTGAATCAGGGGGTGGTGGCTACACCTTC
TRBJ1-5,15,NA,NA,TRBV12-5,CASAMEVSSNQPQHF,TGTGCTAGTGCTATGGAGGTGAGCAGCAATCAGCCCCAGCATTTT
TRBJ2-1,15,NA,NA,TRBV3-1/TRBV3-2,CASSLSTSSYNEQFF,TGTGCCAGCAGCCTATCTACTAGCTCCTACAATGAGCAGTTCTTC
TRBJ2-1,15,NA,TRBD2,TRBV30,CAWSGDGRKDNEQFF,TGTGCCTGGAGTGGCGACGGGAGGAAAGACAATGAGCAGTTCTTC
TRBJ1-1,15,NA,NA,TRBV6-5,CASSTKGRMNTEAFF,TGTGCCAGCAGTACCAAGGGGCGGATGAACACTGAAGCTTTCTTT
TRBJ2-3,16,NA,TRBD2,TRBV5-8,CASSLGLAVGADTQYF,TGTGCCAGCAGCTTGGGACTAGCGGTGGGGGCAGATACGCAGTATTTT
TRBJ1-1,14,NA,NA,TRBV7-9,CASSLESWNTEAFF,TGTGCCAGCAGCTTGGAAAGTTGGAACACTGAAGCTTTCTTT
TRBJ2-3,19,NA,TRBD2,TRBV5-1,CASSLGPAGRGLATDTQYF,TGCGCCAGCAGCTTGGGGCCAGCGGGAAGGGGTCTAGCCACAGATACGCAGTATTTT
TRBJ1-2,15,NA,TRBD1,TRBV7-9,CASSPPGQGGYGYTF,TGTGCCAGCAGCCCCCCGGGACAGGGCGGCTATGGCTACACCTTC
TRBJ1-1,12,NA,NA,TRBV6-4,CASSDLTGTAFF,TGTGCCAGCAGCGACCTAACAGGGACAGCTTTCTTT
TRBJ2-7,14,NA,TRBD1,TRBV7-9,CASSSRDRGYEQYF,TGTGCCAGCAGCTCCCGGGACAGGGGCTACGAGCAGTACTTC
TRBJ2-7,13,NA,TRBD1,TRBV11-2,CASSQTGTHEQYF,TGTGCCAGCAGCCAGACAGGGACCCACGAGCAGTACTTC
TRBJ1-1,13,NA,NA,TRBV10-3,CAISEQENTEAFF,TGTGCCATCAGTGAACAGGAGAACACTGAAGCTTTCTTT
TRBJ2-2,14,NA,NA,TRBV5-8,CASSLLYTSGELFF,TGTGCCAGCAGCCTCCTGTATACCTCCGGGGAGCTGTTTTTT
TRBJ1-2,14,once,NA,TRBV5-6,CASSLRAAASGYTF,TGTGCCAGCAGCTTGCGGGCGGCGGCATCCGGCTACACCTTC
TRBJ1-5,14,NA,NA,TRBV7-9,CASSGGFGNQPQHF,TGTGCCAGCAGCGGAGGGTTTGGGAATCAGCCCCAGCATTTT
TRBJ1-3,18,NA,NA,TRBV7-9,CASSNGNRESFTGNTIYF,TGTGCCAGCAGCAATGGAAACAGGGAGTCTTTCACTGGAAACACCATATATTTT
TRBJ1-1,14,NA,NA,TRBV18,CASSPGMQNTEAFF,TGTGCCAGCTCACCAGGGATGCAGAACACTGAAGCTTTCTTT
TRBJ2-3,14,NA,NA,TRBV7-8,CASSGRPSTDTQYF,TGTGCCAGCAGCGGTCGGCCTAGCACAGATACGCAGTATTTT
TRBJ1-3,14,NA,NA,TRBV7-3,CASSLDSAGNTIYF,TGTGCCAGCAGCCTGGACAGTGCTGGAAACACCATATATTTT
TRBJ2-1,15,medium-sized,TRBD1,TRBV7-9,CASSLSGTGRSEQFF,TGTGCCAGCAGCTTATCCGGGACAGGGAGGAGTGAGCAGTTCTTC
TRBJ2-1,17,NA,TRBD2,TRBV24-1,CATTGLPSGVSYNEQFF,TGTGCCACCACTGGGTTGCCTAGCGGGGTATCTTACAATGAGCAGTTCTTC
TRBJ2-7,16,NA,TRBD1,TRBV19,CASRIGPGQGAHEQYF,TGTGCCAGTAGGATCGGGCCGGGACAGGGGGCTCACGAGCAGTACTTC
TRBJ1-2,15,NA,NA,TRBV4-3,CASSQAFQEAYGYTF,TGCGCCAGCAGCCAAGCCTTCCAGGAGGCCTATGGCTACACCTTC
TRBJ1-6,15,once,NA,TRBV28,CASSPRRGNNSPLHF,TGTGCCAGCAGTCCCAGACGGGGAAATAATTCACCCCTCCACTTT
TRBJ1-5,12,few,TRBD1,TRBV9,CASGTDNQPQHF,TGTGCTTCCGGGACAGACAATCAGCCCCAGCATTTT
TRBJ1-1,13,NA,NA,TRBV6-2/TRBV6-3,CASSYPLRGAAFF,TGTGCCAGCAGTTACCCTTTACGGGGGGCGGCTTTCTTT
TRBJ1-1,15,NA,NA,TRBV5-1,CASSSEGPRRTEAFF,TGCGCCAGCAGCTCTGAGGGACCACGGAGGACTGAAGCTTTCTTT
TRBJ2-1,13,NA,TRBD2,TRBV9,CASARTSGNEQFF,TGTGCCAGCGCCCGGACTAGCGGCAATGAGCAGTTCTTC
TRBJ2-3,12,NA,NA,TRBV30,CAWSVNTDTQYF,TGTGCCTGGAGTGTCAACACAGATACGCAGTATTTT
TRBJ1-4,16,NA,NA,TRBV5-1,CASSPGAVWEREKLFF,TGCGCCAGCAGCCCCGGTGCGGTGTGGGAGCGTGAAAAACTGTTTTTT
TRBJ2-3,14,once,NA,TRBV5-1,CASSLALATDTQYF,TGCGCCAGCAGCTTGGCACTAGCAACAGATACGCAGTATTTT
TRBJ2-1,15,NA,TRBD1,TRBV19,CASSKEGQVWNEQFF,TGTGCCAGTAGTAAGGAAGGACAGGTTTGGAATGAGCAGTTCTTC
TRBJ2-5,15,NA,NA,TRBV3-1/TRBV3-2,CASSLPSGVQETQYF,TGTGCCAGCAGCCTCCCCTCGGGGGTTCAGGAGACCCAGTACTTC
TRBJ1-1,14,NA,TRBD1,TRBV5-4,CASSSDRGHGEAFF,TGTGCCAGCAGCTCAGACAGGGGGCATGGTGAAGCTTTCTTT
TRBJ2-1,16,NA,TRBD2,TRBV10-3,CAISDYGTSGGDEQFF,TGTGCCATCAGTGATTATGGGACTAGCGGGGGGGATGAGCAGTTCTTC
TRBJ1-4,16,once,TRBD1,TRBV3-1/TRBV3-2,CASSQVIQGETEKLFF,TGTGCCAGCAGCCAAGTAATTCAGGGGGAAACGGAAAAACTGTTTTTT
TRBJ2-5,12,NA,NA,TRBV5-1,CASTGYQETQYF,TGCGCCAGCACAGGCTACCAAGAGACCCAGTACTTC